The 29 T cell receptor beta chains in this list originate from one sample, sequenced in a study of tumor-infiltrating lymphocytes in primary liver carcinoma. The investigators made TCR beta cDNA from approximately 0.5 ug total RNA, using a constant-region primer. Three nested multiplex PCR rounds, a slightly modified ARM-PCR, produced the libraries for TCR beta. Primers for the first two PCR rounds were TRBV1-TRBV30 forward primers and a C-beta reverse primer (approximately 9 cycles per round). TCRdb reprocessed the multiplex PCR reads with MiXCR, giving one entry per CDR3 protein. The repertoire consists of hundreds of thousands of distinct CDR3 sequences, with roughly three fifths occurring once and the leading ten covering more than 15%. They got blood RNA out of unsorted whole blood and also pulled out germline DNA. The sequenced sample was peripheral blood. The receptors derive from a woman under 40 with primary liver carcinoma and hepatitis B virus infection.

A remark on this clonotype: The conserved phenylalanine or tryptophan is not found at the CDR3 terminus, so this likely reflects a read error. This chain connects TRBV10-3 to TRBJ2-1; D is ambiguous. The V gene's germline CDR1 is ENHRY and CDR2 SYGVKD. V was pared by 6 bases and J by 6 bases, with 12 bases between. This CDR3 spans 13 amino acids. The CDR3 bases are TGTGCCATCAGCCCTCTGAGCATCAATGAGCAGTTCCTC. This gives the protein CAISPLSINEQFL.

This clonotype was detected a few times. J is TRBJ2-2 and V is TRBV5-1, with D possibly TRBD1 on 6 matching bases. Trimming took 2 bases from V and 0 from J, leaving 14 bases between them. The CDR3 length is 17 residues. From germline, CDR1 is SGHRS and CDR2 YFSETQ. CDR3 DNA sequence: TGCGCCAGCAGCTTTGGCAGGGGAATCGCGAACACCGGGGAGCTGTTTTTT. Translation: CASSFGRGIANTGELFF.

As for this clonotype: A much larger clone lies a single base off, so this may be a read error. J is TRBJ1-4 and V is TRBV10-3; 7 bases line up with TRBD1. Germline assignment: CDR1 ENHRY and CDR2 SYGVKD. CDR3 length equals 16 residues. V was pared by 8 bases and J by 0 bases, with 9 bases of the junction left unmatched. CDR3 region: CAIRGGSPTTNEKLFF. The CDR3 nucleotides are TGTGCCATCCGAGGGGGCAGCCCCACAACTAATGAAAAACTGTTTTTT.

Here the CDR3 DNA reads TGTGCCAGCAGTGGGGTCGGTGAGCAGTACTTC. Its protein is CASSGVGEQYF. The V and J genes are TRBV25-1 and TRBJ2-7; D unclear. The CDR3 loop spans 11 amino acids. The V end was cut by 4 bases, the J end by 7 bases, with 8 bases between. Germline V CDR1 and CDR2: MGHDK, SYGVNS.

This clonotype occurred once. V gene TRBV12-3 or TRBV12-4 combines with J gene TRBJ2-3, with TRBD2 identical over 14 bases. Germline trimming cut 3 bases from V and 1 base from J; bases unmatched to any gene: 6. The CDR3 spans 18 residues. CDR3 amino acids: CASSFGTSGRGGTDTQYF. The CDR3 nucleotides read TGTGCCAGCAGTTTCGGGACTAGCGGGAGAGGGGGCACAGATACGCAGTATTTT.

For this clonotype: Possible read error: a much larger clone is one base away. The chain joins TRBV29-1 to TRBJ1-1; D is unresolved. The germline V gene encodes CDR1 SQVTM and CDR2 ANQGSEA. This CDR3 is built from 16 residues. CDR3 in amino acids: CSVSALRGSTNTKAFF. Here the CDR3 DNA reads TGCAGCGTTTCGGCCCTACGAGGGTCGACGAACACTAAAGCTTTCTTT. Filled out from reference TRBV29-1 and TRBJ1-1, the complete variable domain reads SAVISQKPSRDICQRGTSLTIQCQVDSQVTMMFWYRQQPGQSLTLIATANQGSEATYESGFVIDKFPISRPNLTFSTLTVSNMSPEDSSIYLCSVSALRGSTNTKAFFGQGTRLTVV.

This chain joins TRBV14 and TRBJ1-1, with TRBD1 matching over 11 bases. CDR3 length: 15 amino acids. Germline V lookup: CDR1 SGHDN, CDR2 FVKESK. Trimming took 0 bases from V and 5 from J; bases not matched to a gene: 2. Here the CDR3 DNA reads TGTGCCAGCAGCCAAGAGCGGGACAGGGGGACTGAAGCTTTCTTT. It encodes CASSQERDRGTEAFF.

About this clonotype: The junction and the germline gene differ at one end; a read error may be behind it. The chain's CDR3 is CANSLGTSGTNEQFF. The CDR3 DNA reads as TGTGCCAACAGTTTAGGGACTAGCGGGACGAATGAGCAGTTCTTC. This chain links TRBV12-3 or TRBV12-4 with TRBJ2-1; 13 positions agree with TRBD2. This CDR3 has 15 residues.

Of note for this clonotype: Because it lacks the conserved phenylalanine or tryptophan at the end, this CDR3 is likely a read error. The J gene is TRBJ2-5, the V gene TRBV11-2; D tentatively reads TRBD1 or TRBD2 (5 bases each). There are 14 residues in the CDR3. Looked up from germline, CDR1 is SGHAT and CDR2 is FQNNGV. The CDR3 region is CASSLGPATETQYY. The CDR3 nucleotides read TGTGCTAGCAGCTTGGGACCGGCGACAGAGACCCAGTACTAC.

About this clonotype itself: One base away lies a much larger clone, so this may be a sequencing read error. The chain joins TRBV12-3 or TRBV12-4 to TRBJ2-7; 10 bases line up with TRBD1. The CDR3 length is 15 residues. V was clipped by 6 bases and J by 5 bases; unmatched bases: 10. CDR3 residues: CASRHNRDRGNEQYF. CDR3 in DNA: TGTGCCAGCAGGCATAACCGGGACAGGGGCAACGAGCAGTACTTC.

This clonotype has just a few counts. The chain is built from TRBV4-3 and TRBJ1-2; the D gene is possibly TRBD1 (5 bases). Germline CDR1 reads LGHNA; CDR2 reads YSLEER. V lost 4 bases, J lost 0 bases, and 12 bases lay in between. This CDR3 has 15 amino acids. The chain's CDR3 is CASSPGRQPNYGYTF. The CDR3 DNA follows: TGCGCCAGCAGCCCCGGTCGACAGCCTAACTATGGCTACACCTTC.

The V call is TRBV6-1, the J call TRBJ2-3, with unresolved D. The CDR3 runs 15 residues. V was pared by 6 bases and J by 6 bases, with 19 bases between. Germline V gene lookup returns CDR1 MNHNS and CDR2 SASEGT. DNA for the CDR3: TGTGCCAGCAGGCTCATGGCTGAGTACACGGATACGCAGTATTTT. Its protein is CASRLMAEYTDTQYF.

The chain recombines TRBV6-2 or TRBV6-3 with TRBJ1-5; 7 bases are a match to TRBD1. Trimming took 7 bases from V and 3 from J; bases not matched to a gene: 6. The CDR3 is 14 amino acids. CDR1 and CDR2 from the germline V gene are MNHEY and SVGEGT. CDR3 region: CASIRDSYNQPQHF. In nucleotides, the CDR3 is TGTGCCAGCATTAGGGACAGCTACAATCAGCCCCAGCATTTT.

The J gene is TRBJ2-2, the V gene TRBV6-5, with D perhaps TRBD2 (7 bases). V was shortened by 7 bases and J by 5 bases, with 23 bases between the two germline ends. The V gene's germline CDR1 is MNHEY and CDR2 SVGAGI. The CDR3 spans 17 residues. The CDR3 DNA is TGTGCCAGCACCAAAGGGGGGGTGGGAGCACGGACCGGGGAGCTGTTTTTT. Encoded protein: CASTKGGVGARTGELFF.

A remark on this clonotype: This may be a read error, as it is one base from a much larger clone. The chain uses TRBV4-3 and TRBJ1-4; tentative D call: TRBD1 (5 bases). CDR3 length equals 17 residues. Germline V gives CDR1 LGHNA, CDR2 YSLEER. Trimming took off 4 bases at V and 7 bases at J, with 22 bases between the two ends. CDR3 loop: CASSREWSRSQGEKLFF. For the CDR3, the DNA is TGCGCCAGCAGCCGAGAGTGGTCCAGGAGCCAGGGTGAAAAACTGTTTTTT.

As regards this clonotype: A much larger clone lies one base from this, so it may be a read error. The DNA for the CDR3 is TGTGCCAGCGCCGCGAGAGGGGGAGACAATCAGCCCCAGCATTTT. Translating gives CASAARGGDNQPQHF. The gene calls are TRBV6-2 or TRBV6-3 and TRBJ1-5; D possibly corresponds to TRBD1 (6 bases). CDR1 is MNHEY and CDR2 is SVGEGT in the germline V gene. Trimming took 8 bases from V and 3 from J, leaving 17 bases between them. The CDR3 has 15 amino acids.

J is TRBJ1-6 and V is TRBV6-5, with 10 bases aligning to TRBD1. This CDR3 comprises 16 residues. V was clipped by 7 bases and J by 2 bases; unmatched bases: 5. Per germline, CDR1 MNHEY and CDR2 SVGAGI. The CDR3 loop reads CASTRTGGTYNSPLHF. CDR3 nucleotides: TGTGCCAGCACCAGGACAGGGGGAACCTATAATTCACCCCTCCACTTT.

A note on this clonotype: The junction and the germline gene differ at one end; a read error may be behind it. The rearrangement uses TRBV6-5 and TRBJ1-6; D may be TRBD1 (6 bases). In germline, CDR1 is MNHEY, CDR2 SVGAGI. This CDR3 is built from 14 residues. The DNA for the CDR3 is TGTGCCAGCAGTTACCGGGGGGCAGGATCATCCCTCCAATTT. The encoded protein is CASSYRGAGSSLQF.

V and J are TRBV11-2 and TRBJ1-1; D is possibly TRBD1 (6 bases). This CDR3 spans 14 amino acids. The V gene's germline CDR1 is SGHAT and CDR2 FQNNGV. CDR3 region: CTMKGGGGHTEAFF. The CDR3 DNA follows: TGTACCATGAAAGGGGGAGGGGGTCACACTGAAGCTTTCTTT.

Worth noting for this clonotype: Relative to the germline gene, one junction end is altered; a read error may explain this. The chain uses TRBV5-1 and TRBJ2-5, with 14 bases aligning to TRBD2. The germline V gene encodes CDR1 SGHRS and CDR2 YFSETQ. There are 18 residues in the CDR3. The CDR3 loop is CARSLRAPGTSGRETQYF. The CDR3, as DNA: TGCGCCAGGAGCTTGAGGGCACCGGGGACTAGCGGGAGAGAGACCCAGTACTTC.

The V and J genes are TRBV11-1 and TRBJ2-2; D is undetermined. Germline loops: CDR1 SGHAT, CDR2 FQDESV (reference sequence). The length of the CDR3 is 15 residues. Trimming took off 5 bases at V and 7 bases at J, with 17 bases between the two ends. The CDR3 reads CASSTAVGRHGELFF. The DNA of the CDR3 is TGTGCCAGCAGCACGGCCGTGGGAAGGCACGGGGAGCTGTTTTTT. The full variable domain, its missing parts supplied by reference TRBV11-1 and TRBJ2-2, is EAEVAQSPRYKITEKSQAVAFWCDPISGHATLYWYRQILGQGPELLVQFQDESVVDDSQLPKDRFSAERLKGVDSTLKIQPAELGDSAMYLCASSTAVGRHGELFFGEGSRLTVL.

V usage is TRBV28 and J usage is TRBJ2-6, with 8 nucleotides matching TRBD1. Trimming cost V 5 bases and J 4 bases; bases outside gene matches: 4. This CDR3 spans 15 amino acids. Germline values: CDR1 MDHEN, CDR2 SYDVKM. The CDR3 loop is CASSRDRTGANVLTF. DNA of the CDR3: TGTGCCAGCAGTCGGGACAGGACCGGGGCCAACGTCCTGACTTTC.

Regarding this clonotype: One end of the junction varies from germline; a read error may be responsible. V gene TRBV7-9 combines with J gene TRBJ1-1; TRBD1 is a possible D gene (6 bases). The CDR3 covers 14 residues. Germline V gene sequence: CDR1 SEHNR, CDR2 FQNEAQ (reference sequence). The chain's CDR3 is CASTGTNMNIEAFF. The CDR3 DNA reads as TGTGCCAGCACCGGGACAAACATGAACATTGAAGCTTTCTTT.

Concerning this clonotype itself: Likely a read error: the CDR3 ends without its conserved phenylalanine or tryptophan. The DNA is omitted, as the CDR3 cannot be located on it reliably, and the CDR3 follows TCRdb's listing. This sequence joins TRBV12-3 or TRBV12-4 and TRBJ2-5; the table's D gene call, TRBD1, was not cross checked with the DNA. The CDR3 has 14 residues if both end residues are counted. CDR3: CASRIGGEGGTQHL.

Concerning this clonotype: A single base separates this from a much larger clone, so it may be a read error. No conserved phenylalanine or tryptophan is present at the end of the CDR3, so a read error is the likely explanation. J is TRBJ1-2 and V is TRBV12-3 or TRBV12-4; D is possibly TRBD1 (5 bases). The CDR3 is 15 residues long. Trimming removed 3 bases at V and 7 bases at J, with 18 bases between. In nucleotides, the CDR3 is TGTGCCAGCAGTTTCGCAGGCGGGACTGGTAGTGGCTACACCATC. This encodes CASSFAGGTGSGYTI.

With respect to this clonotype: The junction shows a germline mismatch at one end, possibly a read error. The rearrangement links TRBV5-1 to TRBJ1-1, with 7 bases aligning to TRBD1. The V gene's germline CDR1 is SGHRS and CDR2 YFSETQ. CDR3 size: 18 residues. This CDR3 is CASSVGAPPDRLGTETFF. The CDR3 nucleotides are TGCGCCAGCAGCGTCGGGGCCCCTCCGGACAGGTTGGGCACTGAAACTTTCTTT.

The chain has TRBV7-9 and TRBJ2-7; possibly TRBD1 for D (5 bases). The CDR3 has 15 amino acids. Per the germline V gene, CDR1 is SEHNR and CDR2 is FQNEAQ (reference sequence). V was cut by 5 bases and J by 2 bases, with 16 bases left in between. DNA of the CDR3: TGTGCCAGCAGCCCCCCGCAGGGCCTTACCTACGAGCAGTACTTC. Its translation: CASSPPQGLTYEQYF.

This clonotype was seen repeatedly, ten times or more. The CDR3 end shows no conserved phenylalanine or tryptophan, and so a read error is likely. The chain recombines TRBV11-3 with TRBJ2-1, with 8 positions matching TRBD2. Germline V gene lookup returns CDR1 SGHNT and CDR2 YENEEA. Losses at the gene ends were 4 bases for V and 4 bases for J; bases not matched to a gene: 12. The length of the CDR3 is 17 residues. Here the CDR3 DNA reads TGTGCCAGCAGCTGGACTAGCCCAACCCTCAAATACAATGAGCAGTTCTCC. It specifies CASSWTSPTLKYNEQFS.

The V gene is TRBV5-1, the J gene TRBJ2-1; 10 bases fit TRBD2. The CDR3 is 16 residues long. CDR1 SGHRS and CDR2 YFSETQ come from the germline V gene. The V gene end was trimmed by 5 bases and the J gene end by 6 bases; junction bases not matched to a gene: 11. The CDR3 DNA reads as TGCGCCAGCAGGTTTCAAGCGGGAGGGCCCCCCAATGAGCAGTTCTTC. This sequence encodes CASRFQAGGPPNEQFF. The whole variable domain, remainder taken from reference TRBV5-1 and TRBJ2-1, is KAGVTQTPRYLIKTRGQQVTLSCSPISGHRSVSWYQQTPGQGLQFLFEYFSETQRNKGNFPGRFSGRQFSNSRSEMNVSTLELGDSALYLCASRFQAGGPPNEQFFGPGTRLTVL.